This note documents a single TCR beta chain sequence. Its antigen is not identified. Profiling relied on immunoSEQ multiplex PCR, and the TCRdb table lists in-frame clones only, not all of them. The profile shows around 650,000 clones, roughly 95% of them singletons. Naive CD8 cells lacked CD45RO, underwent positive selection for CCR7 and left out terminally differentiated effector memory CD45RA+ cells. Donors had no recently reported acute infections or vaccinations and were HIV-negative. This sample is part of a study of shared clonotypes between healthy human individuals. Study overall: For every donor, three CD4 naive, three CD4 memory, two CD8 naive and one CD8 memory plates were used.

Study findings and constraints: Around 5% was the fraction of naive CD4 clonotypes found shared across a few donors. Deeper or shallower sequencing was expected to change how clonotypes are shared among donors.

Sequencing was done on a sample of naive CD8+ T cells sorted from blood. The clonotype was recovered from a woman between 25 and 40 years old in good health.

For the CDR3, the DNA is TGTGCCAGCAGTTGGGGACAGGGAGTCCCCTACGAGCAGTACTTC. This gives the protein CASSWGQGVPYEQYF. This sequence joins TRBV6-5 and TRBJ2-5; TRBD1 aligns across 9 bases. TRBJ2-7 matches the DNA end more closely, so the J call is doubtful. The CDR3 has 15 amino acids. Per germline, CDR1 MNHEY and CDR2 SVGAGI.